The subject of this entry is one T cell receptor (beta chain). Its antigen is not yet known. It has no much larger one-base neighbor in the sample; base qualities were not kept. Library prep was done by the immunoSEQ multiplex PCR assay. For the multiplex PCR, a mixture combining 60 forward primers for TCR Vbeta segments and 13 reverse primers for TCR Jbeta segments was used. Amplification of the CDR3 region of rearranged TCR beta genes was performed with a multiplex PCR assay on genomic DNA. Amplified TCR beta libraries were sequenced as 87-base-pair reads on the Illumina HiSeq System. The study's own analysis went as follows. A later analysis counted approximately 84 million unique TCR beta chains across the 600 to 850 repertoires, and 9.5 million to 11 million of these chains were shared by at least two donors. A nearest-neighbor algorithm error-corrected the raw reads and collapsed the reads into unique sequences, merging closely related sequences to remove PCR and sequencing errors. To assign V, D and J gene segments, CDR3 sequences were aligned to IMGT reference sequences. For a sequence to be retained, at least a six-nucleotide match to both a V gene segment and a J gene segment was required. A rearrangement was called productive if the CDR3 had no stop codons and remained in frame with V and J, and every other rearrangement was called non-productive. CDR3 was defined according to IMGT convention as the region running from the second conserved V-encoded cysteine to the conserved J-encoded phenylalanine. The earlier analysis of some 600 of the donors excluded sequences that lacked an unambiguous match to a single V gene segment. In an earlier analysis of about 590 of the donors, a V segment was called functional when productive rearrangements were above 56.7%, and segregating when the standard deviation between donors exceeded 5%. A statistical classification framework was built to diagnose cytomegalovirus status from the catalog of TCR beta chain sequences. A later analysis assigned V and J genes by comparing TCR nucleotide sequences with IMGT/GENE-DB human TR gene sequences. In a later analysis, CDR3 sequences and most-parsimonious VDJ recombination scenarios were assigned using the TCRdist pipeline. In a later analysis, each TCR beta chain was defined by its CDR3 amino acid sequence together with its V-gene family, and reads lacking a unique V-gene family were excluded. As a way to deal with suspected cross-contamination and a sequencing artifact, a later analysis dropped approximately 590 nucleotide sequences that were highly shared and had low generation probability. In a later analysis, a clonal expansion index was calculated for each public chain from normalized within-repertoire ranks of inferred template counts. A later analysis computed generation probabilities with a VDJ recombination model fitted to out-of-frame rearrangements, and checked the results against IGoR. In a later analysis, TCR-TCR, TCR-HLA and TCR-CMV co-occurrence was scored with hypergeometric tests, and a repertoire-size bias correction was applied to TCR pairs. A later analysis estimated false discovery rates by permuting HLA or CMV assignments 20 times. In a later analysis, co-occurring TCRs were grouped using DBSCAN, and TCRdist sequence similarity was added for clustering within HLA-allele-positive subsets. For co-occurrence clustering, repertoires with fewer than 30,000 or more than 120,000 public chains were excluded, along with roughly five repertoires with anomalous nucleotide sharing. TCRdb took over this immuneACCESS table, retaining in-frame rearrangements with V and J assigned. Such tables are incomplete; in checked studies, under half of the missing clones stem from an unresolved V gene, and the remainder is unexplained. D and trimming come from the DNA, and the V and J calls and clone size come from that table. The sample table shows about 130,000 clones, and around three quarters are seen once. Of the sample, 0.95% to 1.5% falls within the top ten clones.

Trimming takes 5 bases off V and 1 base off J; junction bases not matched to a gene: 8. The CDR3 measures 15 amino acids from cysteine to phenylalanine. Of the read, only the CDR3 DNA is kept; its 45 bases are in frame from base 1. The germline V gene (reference sequence) sets CDR1 to SGHAT and CDR2 to FQDESV. The sample is drawn from a study of cytomegalovirus exposure and HLA in healthy donors (dated by TCRdb to about 2017). About the investigation overall: An earlier analysis of approximately 640 of the donors reported about 250 Gb of sequence data and 100 million to 130 million unique TCR beta sequences from roughly 180 million T cells. Around 300 gigabases of sequencing data and approximately 93 million unique TCR sequences were included in an early release covering about 620 HLA-typed donors. Of the roughly 400 genotyped donors, about 80% fell in the genetic ancestry cluster associated with self-reported Caucasian donors. The aim of the study was to test whether cataloging public T cell receptors could identify signatures of past pathogen exposure. The study used immunosequencing to profile the T cell repertoires of 600 to 850 subjects and linked those repertoires to cytomegalovirus serostatus. A separate validation cohort of roughly 130 different subjects was used in addition to the roughly 670-subject first cohort. To predict cytomegalovirus infection status, the study combined high-throughput TCR immunosequencing, statistical association of individual TCRs with disease status, and machine learning. A later analysis re-examined previously published TCR beta repertoires from around 670 donors and added high-resolution HLA genotyping to investigate patterns of TCR occurrence. Rather than drawing on any new phenotypic data, the later analysis identified candidate immune exposures from TCR beta sequences and the way those sequences occurred across donors. An earlier analysis of roughly 600 of the donors used high-throughput TCR beta sequencing to judge whether each TCR beta V gene segment behaved as functional or pseudogenic. Donor age, sex, ethnicity and CMV serostatus were collected together with the repertoire data. A later genetic analysis took genome-wide SNP genotypes for about 55% of the roughly 670 donors and used that subset as a discovery cohort. Every discovery cohort repertoire had been produced on one sequencing platform. Class I and class II HLA loci were covered by the typing at four-digit resolution. Typing coverage varied by locus: roughly 629-640 donors for A, B, C, DRB1 and DQB1; approximately 520 for DQA1; about 590 for DPA1; approximately 450 for DPB1. Five DR-DQ haplotypes were treated as single units for association and clustering because of strong linkage in the cohort. Across approximately 400 genotyped donors of the cohort, an average of approximately 220,000 unique TCR beta nucleotide sequences per donor were sequenced, and around 20% of those sequences were non-productive. Study-wide findings and limitations: The study gave a list of under 200 TCR beta chains associated with cytomegalovirus. According to the authors, the approach could potentially be generalized to other disease states and immunological phenotypes. Three of the identified cytomegalovirus-associated TCR beta chains were confirmed in vitro to be specific for cytomegalovirus antigens. When HLA alleles, especially DR and DQ, strongly co-occurred, TCR associations were difficult to assign to individual alleles. A later analysis associated 16,951 TCR beta sequences with specific HLA alleles at a false discovery rate of 0.05. In a later analysis, TCR association rates were found to vary across HLA loci, with the most associated TCRs seen for DRB1 alleles and the fewest for HLA-C alleles. CMV serostatus was the only immune exposure information available for the cohort. A cluster of highly shared sequence variants was judged likely to be a technical artifact of the sequencing pipeline. Roughly 15 rarely observed V segments, including chromosome 9 orphons, were excluded from the earlier analysis of some 590 of the donors because counts were too low. Several of the top co-occurrence clusters appeared to be linked to parvovirus B19, influenza, CMV and Epstein-Barr virus, according to a later analysis. Linkage disequilibrium might explain the correlated functional status among segregating V segments, but an unknown experimental factor could not be ruled out. Only TCR beta chains were sequenced in this cohort, and the absence of alpha or paired-chain data limited detectable features. In a later analysis, HLA-associated TCR beta chains were found to be more clonally expanded and to have lower generation probabilities than equally common non-associated chains. An earlier analysis of around 540 of the donors showed that most TCR beta V segments appeared in productive rearrangements either about 87% or about 30% of the time, which broadly matched IMGT annotations. A later genetic analysis associated a missense DCLRE1C variant with V-gene and J-gene trimming of TCR beta chains, and an independent cohort replicated the association. The 87-base-pair reads could not distinguish some IMGT-functional V segments, including TRBV6-2 and TRBV6-3, so those segments were excluded. Most TCR sequences were observed very rarely across donors, whereas some public TCRs were present in many individuals. According to a later genetic analysis, donors in an Asian-associated ancestry cluster had fewer N-insertions in productive TCRs than the approximately 650-donor mean. Roughly uniform sequencing depth across donors was assumed in presence/absence analyses, although this assumption may not hold. Cytomegalovirus status was reported to be diagnosed by the classifier with high specificity and sensitivity in both the original and validation cohorts. Most CMV-associated TCR beta chains appeared to be HLA-restricted in a later analysis, and the HLA associations seemed to be driven largely by CMV exposure. Because HLA typing was missing for some donors at each locus, association tests included only the typed subset. A further reported finding was that TCR beta sequences accurately predicted the HLA-A and HLA-B alleles for most subjects in the first cohort.

The cohort was made up of under 800 healthy bone marrow donors. Cohort members were all nominally healthy when sampled, although unrecorded immune exposures were likely present. The donor was CMV seronegative and was included in the group of a few hundred seronegative cohort members. Every donor gave a peripheral blood sample, and the peripheral blood mononuclear cells from that sample were used for TCR beta sequencing. The Qiagen DNeasy Blood Extraction Kit was used to extract genomic DNA from the blood cell samples. The chain employs TRBV11-1 and TRBJ2-7, with 7 bases in between that match TRBD2. This clonotype was obtained from a female donor in good health and CMV-seronegative. Sequenced input: PBMCs. The nucleotide sequence is given as TGTGCCAGCAGCCTGACCGGGACTACGTCCTACGAGCAGTACTTC. Its translation reads: CASSLTGTTSYEQYF.